These 28 T cell receptor beta chains came from one sample sequenced in a study of T cell responses to AZD1222 COVID-19 vaccine. Data came from immunoSEQ multiplex PCR; TCRdb stores just in-frame clones and leaves some out. The table records around 140,000 clones, 70% to 90% of them present only once. Sample: peripheral blood, taken 28 days after the second dose of the MenACWY control vaccine. The receptors were sampled from an adult who received the MenACWY meningococcal vaccine as a control.

This clone showed up just once. This chain connects TRBV3-1 (or the pseudogene TRBV3-2) to TRBJ1-5; no reliable D call. Germline V gene lookup returns CDR1 LGHDT and CDR2 YNNKEL (reference sequence). This CDR3 is 13 amino acids long. Trimming shortened V by 4 bases and J by 7 bases, and 11 bases separated the two germline ends. The CDR3 DNA follows: TGTGCCAGCAGCCCTACATCGGGACAGCCCCAGCATTTT. Its translation: CASSPTSGQPQHF.

The rearrangement links TRBV5-1 to TRBJ2-2, with TRBD2 matching over 11 bases. V was clipped by 4 bases and J by 6 bases; unmatched bases: 5. Looked up from germline, CDR1 is SGHRS and CDR2 is YFSETQ. The CDR3 extends over 15 amino acids. The CDR3 loop reads CASSVLAGVAGELFF. The CDR3 bases are TGCGCCAGCAGCGTACTAGCGGGAGTGGCCGGGGAGCTGTTTTTT.

The J gene is TRBJ2-3, the V gene TRBV5-1, with TRBD2 matching 9 bases. Germline V gene data show CDR1 as SGHRS and CDR2 as YFSETQ. The V segment lost 0 bases and the J segment 4 bases; nucleotides outside the gene matches: 12. This CDR3 contains 18 residues. The CDR3 DNA reads TGCGCCAGCAGCTTGGGGTCATTAGCGGGGGCACTCGCAGATACGCAGTATTTT. It yields the protein CASSLGSLAGALADTQYF.

V usage is TRBV4-1 and J usage is TRBJ2-1; D unresolved. V was shortened by 0 bases and J by 8 bases, with 2 bases between the two germline ends. The CDR3 runs 11 residues. Looked up from germline, CDR1 is MGHRA and CDR2 is YSYEKL. DNA for the CDR3: TGCGCCAGCAGCCAAGATCATGAGCAGTTCTTC. Its translation is CASSQDHEQFF.

This rearrangement joins TRBV7-2 to TRBJ1-3; 10 nucleotides align to TRBD1. CDR1 and CDR2 (germline): SGHTA, FQGNSA. The CDR3 extends over 16 amino acids. V was pared by 2 bases and J by 6 bases, with 7 bases of the junction left unmatched. The CDR3 region has the DNA TGTGCCAGCAGCTTACGACAGGGGGCGGATGAAAACACCATATATTTT. Translation gives CASSLRQGADENTIYF.

V is TRBV6-5 and J is TRBJ2-1; D may be TRBD2 (6 bases). In germline, CDR1 is MNHEY, CDR2 SVGAGI. Trimming removed 4 bases from V and 7 bases from J, with 14 bases in between. The CDR3 runs to 14 residues. The CDR3 nucleotides are TGTGCCAGCAGTTTAGACCACGCGGGGAATGAGCAGTTCTTC. Encoded protein: CASSLDHAGNEQFF.

This chain connects TRBV6-6 to TRBJ1-1; the D gene is possibly TRBD1 (6 bases). The length of the CDR3 is 15 residues. Germline CDR1 MNHNY, CDR2 SVGAGI (reference sequence). The germline V and J ends were trimmed by 6 bases and 0 bases, with 14 bases remaining between them. The CDR3 protein is CASSYGGRVNTEAFF. Written as DNA, the CDR3 is TGTGCCAGCAGCTACGGGGGCAGGGTGAACACTGAAGCTTTCTTT.

The gene calls are TRBV10-3 and TRBJ1-2; TRBD1 agrees at 7 bases. CDR1 and CDR2 from the germline V gene are ENHRY and SYGVKD. CDR3 length equals 15 residues. J gave up 6 bases and V 2 bases, and 9 bases lay outside the gene matches. The CDR3 nucleotides read TGTGCCATCAGTGAGCTCTCAGGGGGAGGGAATGGCTACACCTTC. Protein: CAISELSGGGNGYTF.

The chain employs TRBV3-1 (or the pseudogene TRBV3-2) and TRBJ1-2; the D gene is possibly TRBD1 (6 bases). Germline values: CDR1 LGHDT, CDR2 YNNKEL (reference sequence). V lost 4 bases and J 4 bases, leaving 13 bases between the germline ends. This CDR3 is built from 14 residues. The CDR3 here is CASSPPTGFYGYTF. The CDR3 nucleotides read TGTGCCAGCAGCCCACCGACAGGTTTCTATGGCTACACCTTC.

This chain uses TRBV4-1 with TRBJ2-2; D tentatively reads TRBD1 or TRBD2 (5 bases each). The CDR3 covers 17 residues. Germline V lookup: CDR1 MGHRA, CDR2 YSYEKL. The ends were cut back, 6 bases at V and 0 bases at J, with 17 bases in the middle. CDR3 sequence reads: CASRGELSGANTGELFF. DNA for the CDR3: TGCGCCAGCAGGGGGGAGCTCTCGGGCGCGAACACCGGGGAGCTGTTTTTT.

The chain has TRBV19 and TRBJ2-5; 7 bases are a match to TRBD2. The germline V gene encodes CDR1 LNHDA and CDR2 SQIVND (reference sequence). This CDR3 is 14 amino acids long. The J segment lost 4 bases and the V segment lost 7 bases, leaving 9 bases of the junction unmatched. The CDR3: CASTSGRIRETQYF. The CDR3 region has the DNA TGTGCCAGTACCTCCGGGAGGATCAGAGAGACCCAGTACTTC. The complete variable domain, with remaining parts taken from reference TRBV19 and TRBJ2-5, reads DGGITQSPKYLFRKEGQNVTLSCEQNLNHDAMYWYRQDPGQGLRLIYYSQIVNDFQKGDIAEGYSVSREKKESFPLTVTSAQKNPTAFYLCASTSGRIRETQYFGPGTRLLVL.

The J gene is TRBJ2-7, the V gene TRBV4-3; 8 nucleotides agree with TRBD2. The V and J ends lost 3 bases and 6 bases, in that order; junction bases with no gene match: 13. The CDR3 extends over 16 amino acids. Germline V gene lookup returns CDR1 LGHNA and CDR2 YSLEER. The CDR3 coding sequence is TGCGCCAGCAGCCACAAAGACGCAGCGGGAGTACTCGAGCAGTACTTC. Translation: CASSHKDAAGVLEQYF.

This sequence joins TRBV13 and TRBJ1-1, with D possibly TRBD1 on 6 matching bases. This CDR3 has 16 amino acids. The ends were cut back, 5 bases at V and 1 base at J, with 17 bases in the middle. In germline, CDR1 is PRHDT, CDR2 FYEKMQ (reference sequence). CDR3 protein: CASSAVVTGTNTEAFF. The CDR3 DNA reads as TGTGCCAGCAGCGCGGTAGTGACAGGAACGAACACTGAAGCTTTCTTT.

V is TRBV6-1 and J is TRBJ2-5, with 11 positions matching TRBD2. The trim removed 0 bases at V and 4 bases at J, leaving 1 base unmatched. Germline assignment: CDR1 MNHNS and CDR2 SASEGT. The CDR3 length is 15 residues. CDR3 nucleotide sequence: TGTGCCAGCAGTGAAGCTAGCGGGGGGGTAGAGACCCAGTACTTC. Translation: CASSEASGGVETQYF.

The gene calls are TRBV2 and TRBJ1-5; 7 nucleotides agree with TRBD1. Germline V lookup: CDR1 SNHLY, CDR2 FYNNEI. J gave up 3 bases and V 7 bases, and 6 bases lay outside the gene matches. This CDR3 region has 14 residues. For the CDR3, the DNA is TGTGCCAGCAACACAGGGGCTGTCAATCAGCCCCAGCATTTT. Residues: CASNTGAVNQPQHF. Full variable domain (outside the CDR3, taken from reference TRBV2 and TRBJ1-5): EPEVTQTPSHQVTQMGQEVILRCVPISNHLYFYWYRQILGQKVEFLVSFYNNEISEKSEIFDDQFSVERPDGSNFTLKIRSTKLEDSAMYFCASNTGAVNQPQHFGDGTRLSIL.

In its sample, this clone was seen once. The chain couples TRBV7-9 to TRBJ2-5, with D unresolved. V dropped 1 base and J dropped 0 bases, with 9 bases sitting between them. This CDR3 has 15 amino acids. Germline V gives CDR1 SEHNR, CDR2 FQNEAQ (reference sequence). CDR3 sequence: CASSLGAPYQETQYF. CDR3 nucleotide sequence: TGTGCCAGCAGCTTAGGGGCACCGTACCAAGAGACCCAGTACTTC. Using reference TRBV7-9 and TRBJ2-5 for the parts outside the CDR3, the full variable domain is DTGVSQNPRHKITKRGQNVTFRCDPISEHNRLYWYRQTLGQGPEFLTYFQNEAQLEKSRLLSDRFSAERPKGSFSTLEIQRTEQGDSAMYLCASSLGAPYQETQYFGPGTRLLVL.

This chain links TRBV6-5 with TRBJ1-2; 10 nucleotides agree with TRBD1. Unmatched junction bases numbered 5, after V lost 7 bases and J lost 3 bases. The germline V gene has CDR1 MNHEY and CDR2 SVGAGI. This CDR3 region has 14 residues. The CDR3 reads CASIRDRGYYGYTF. CDR3 coding DNA: TGTGCCAGCATTCGGGACAGGGGCTACTATGGCTACACCTTC.

V is TRBV10-3 and J is TRBJ2-7; D not certain. Trimming removed 2 bases at V and 0 bases at J, with 14 bases between. This CDR3 contains 16 residues. Germline loops: CDR1 ENHRY, CDR2 SYGVKD. CDR3 sequence (DNA): TGTGCCATCAGTGAGCCAACCCGATCGAGCTCCTACGAGCAGTACTTC. It yields the protein CAISEPTRSSSYEQYF.

The gene calls are TRBV11-2 and TRBJ2-2; 7 nucleotides match TRBD2. The CDR3 is 14 residues long. V lost 6 bases to trimming and J lost 6 bases; unmatched junction nucleotides: 7. Per the germline V gene, CDR1 is SGHAT and CDR2 is FQNNGV. The chain's CDR3 is CASSYAAGAGELFF. The CDR3, as DNA: TGTGCCAGCAGTTATGCGGCGGGGGCCGGGGAGCTGTTTTTT.

CDR3 amino acids: CASSSGQGGYGYTF. CDR3 DNA sequence: TGTGCCAGCAGCTCGGGACAGGGTGGCTATGGCTACACCTTC. The chain has TRBV5-4 and TRBJ1-2, with 9 bases that match TRBD1. CDR1 is SGHNT and CDR2 is YYREEE in the germline V gene (reference sequence). The CDR3 totals 14 residues. V gave up 3 bases and J gave up 4 bases; unmatched junction bases: 4. Combining the CDR3 with reference TRBV5-4 and TRBJ1-2 gives the whole variable domain ETGVTQSPTHLIKTRGQQVTLRCSSQSGHNTVSWYQQALGQGPQFIFQYYREEENGRGNFPPRFSGLQFPNYSSELNVNALELDDSALYLCASSSGQGGYGYTFGSGTRLTVV.

This clone came up a few times. The rearrangement joins TRBV6-5 to TRBJ1-5; 10 nucleotides agree with TRBD1. The J segment lost 6 bases and the V segment lost 7 bases, leaving 9 bases of the junction unmatched. CDR1 MNHEY and CDR2 SVGAGI come from the germline V gene. The CDR3 loop spans 15 amino acids. The CDR3 region is CASITGDRGGQPQHF. CDR3 nucleotide sequence: TGTGCCAGCATTACAGGGGACAGGGGTGGTCAGCCCCAGCATTTT.

The rearrangement links TRBV27 to TRBJ1-1; 8 bases match TRBD1. With V trimmed by 7 bases and J by 0 bases, 10 bases remained unmatched. The CDR3 has 16 residues. CDR1 and CDR2 (germline): MNHEY, SMNVEV (reference sequence). CDR3: CASTLETGALNTEAFF. The DNA for the CDR3 is TGTGCCAGCACCCTGGAGACAGGGGCCCTGAACACTGAAGCTTTCTTT.

This chain connects TRBV5-5 to TRBJ2-3, with D tentatively TRBD1 (6 bases). The CDR3 has 14 residues. The V gene's germline CDR1 is SGHKS and CDR2 YYEKEE (reference sequence). The ends were cut back, 4 bases at V and 0 bases at J, with 9 bases in the middle. The CDR3 loop is CASSRTASTDTQYF. The DNA of the CDR3 is TGTGCCAGCAGCCGGACAGCTAGCACAGATACGCAGTATTTT.

This sequence joins TRBV27 and TRBJ2-7, with a tentative D call TRBD1 (7 bases). Germline CDR1 MNHEY, CDR2 SMNVEV (reference sequence). This CDR3 region has 18 residues. V lost 3 bases and J lost 2, with 23 bases in between. CDR3 bases: TGTGCCAGCAGTTTCTCGCGGCGACAGGGACTCTCCCCCTACGAGCAGTACTTC. Translation gives CASSFSRRQGLSPYEQYF.

This rearrangement joins TRBV9 to TRBJ1-3; maybe TRBD1 (6 bases). The length of the CDR3 is 15 residues. Germline CDR1 SGDLS, CDR2 YYNGEE. V lost 1 base and J lost 4, with 12 bases in between. The CDR3 loop is CASSVNRGHGNTIYF. The DNA for the CDR3 is TGTGCCAGCAGCGTAAATCGGGGGCACGGAAACACCATATATTTT.

This chain uses TRBV7-9 with TRBJ2-2; tentatively, D is TRBD1 (5 bases). Per germline, CDR1 SEHNR and CDR2 FQNEAQ (reference sequence). Trimming took off 2 bases at V and 6 bases at J, with 7 bases between the two ends. The CDR3 consists of 13 residues. The CDR3 nucleotides are TGTGCCAGCAGCTTACAGGGATCCGGGGAGCTGTTTTTT. It is translated as CASSLQGSGELFF.

The rearrangement joins TRBV2 to TRBJ1-5, with D uncertain. The V end lost 4 bases, the J end lost 4 bases, and 11 bases lay between the germline ends. The germline CDR1 and CDR2 sequences are SNHLY and FYNNEI. The CDR3 runs 14 residues. CDR3 residues: CASSVEGENQPQHF. CDR3 nucleotides: TGTGCCAGCAGTGTCGAAGGTGAGAATCAGCCCCAGCATTTT.

The V and J genes are TRBV7-8 and TRBJ2-2; maybe TRBD1 (6 bases). Germline V gives CDR1 SGHVS, CDR2 FQNEAQ. The germline V and J ends were trimmed by 4 bases and 5 bases, with 11 bases remaining between them. CDR3 length: 14 amino acids. Written as DNA, the CDR3 is TGTGCCAGCAGCTCCCACAGGGAAACCGGGGAGCTGTTTTTT. Protein product: CASSSHRETGELFF.